This T cell receptor beta chain was obtained from a study of cytomegalovirus exposure and HLA in healthy donors. This clone was detected once. The PCR was carried out with 60 Vbeta primers and 13 Jbeta primers. TCRdb's copy holds only in-frame clones and misses some; the assay was immunoSEQ multiplex PCR. The table shows tens of thousands of clones, with under 85% occurring only once. V lost 7 bases, J lost 0 bases, and 7 bases stayed unmatched. Per the germline V gene, CDR1 is WNHNN and CDR2 is SYGVQD (reference sequence). The CDR3 has 18 residues. The origin of this receptor is a man between 45 and 60 years old in good health and CMV-seropositive. The specimen was PBMCs. The J gene is TRBJ2-3, the V gene TRBV10-1, with 16 bases fitting TRBD2. This CDR3 reads CASILGLAGGKSTDTQYF. DNA of the CDR3: TGCGCCAGCATCTTGGGACTAGCGGGGGGGAAAAGCACAGATACGCAGTATTTT.